In its sample, the clone carrying this T cell receptor beta chain was seen a few times. What it recognizes is unknown. One entry per CDR3 protein results from TCRdb running MiXCR on the reads. The profile shows a few hundred thousand distinct CDR3 sequences, 40% of them singletons. This sample is drawn from a study of T cell repertoires in cytomegalovirus infection. Germline V gives CDR1 SSHAT, CDR2 FNYEAQ (reference sequence). Trimming removed 8 bases from V and 0 bases from J, with 7 bases in between. The CDR3 is 13 amino acids. Here the sequenced sample was cultured PBMCs, taken from culture after CMV antigen stimulation. This receptor was obtained from a human donor in good health (CMV status not recorded). Some clones in this sample may be carry-over from other donors' samples. The chain joins TRBV7-7 to TRBJ2-2; D not certain. CDR3 coding DNA: TGTGCCAGCGACACGTCGAACACCGGGGAGCTGTTTTTT. It specifies CASDTSNTGELFF.